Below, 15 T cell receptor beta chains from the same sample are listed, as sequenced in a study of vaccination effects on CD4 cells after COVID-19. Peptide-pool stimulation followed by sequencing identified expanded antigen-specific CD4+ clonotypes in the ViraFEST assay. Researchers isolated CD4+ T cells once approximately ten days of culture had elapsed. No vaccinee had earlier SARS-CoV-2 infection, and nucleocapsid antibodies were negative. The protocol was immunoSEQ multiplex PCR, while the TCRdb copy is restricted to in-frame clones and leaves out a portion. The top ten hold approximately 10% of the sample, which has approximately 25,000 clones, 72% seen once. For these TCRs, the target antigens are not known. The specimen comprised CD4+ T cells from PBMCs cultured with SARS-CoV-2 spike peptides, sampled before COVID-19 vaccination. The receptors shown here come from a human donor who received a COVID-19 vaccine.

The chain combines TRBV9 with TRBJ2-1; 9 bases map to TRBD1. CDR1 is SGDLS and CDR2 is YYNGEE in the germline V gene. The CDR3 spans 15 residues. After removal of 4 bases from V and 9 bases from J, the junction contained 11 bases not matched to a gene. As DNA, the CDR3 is TGTGCCAGCAGCACTGTGGACAGGGGTCGAAGTGAGCAGTTCTTC. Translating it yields CASSTVDRGRSEQFF. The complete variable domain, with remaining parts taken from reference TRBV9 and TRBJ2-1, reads DSGVTQTPKHLITATGQRVTLRCSPRSGDLSVYWYQQSLDQGLQFLIQYYNGEERAKGNILERFSAQQFPDLHSELNLSSLELGDSALYFCASSTVDRGRSEQFFGPGTRLTVL.

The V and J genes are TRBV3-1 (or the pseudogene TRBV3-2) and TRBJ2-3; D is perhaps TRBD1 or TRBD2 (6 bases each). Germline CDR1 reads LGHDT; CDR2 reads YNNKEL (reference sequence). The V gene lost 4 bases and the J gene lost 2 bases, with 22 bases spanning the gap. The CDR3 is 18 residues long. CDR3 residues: CASSPTKGGAGTTDTQYF. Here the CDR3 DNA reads TGTGCCAGCAGCCCAACTAAGGGGGGCGCGGGAACCACAGATACGCAGTATTTT.

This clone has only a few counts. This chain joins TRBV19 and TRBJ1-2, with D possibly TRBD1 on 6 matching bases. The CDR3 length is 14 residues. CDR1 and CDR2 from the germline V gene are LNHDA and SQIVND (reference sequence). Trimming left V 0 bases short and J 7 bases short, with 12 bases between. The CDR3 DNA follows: TGTGCCAGTAGTATAGACGGGGGCTATGGTGGCTACACCTTC. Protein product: CASSIDGGYGGYTF. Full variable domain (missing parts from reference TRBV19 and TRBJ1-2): DGGITQSPKYLFRKEGQNVTLSCEQNLNHDAMYWYRQDPGQGLRLIYYSQIVNDFQKGDIAEGYSVSREKKESFPLTVTSAQKNPTAFYLCASSIDGGYGGYTFGSGTRLTVV.

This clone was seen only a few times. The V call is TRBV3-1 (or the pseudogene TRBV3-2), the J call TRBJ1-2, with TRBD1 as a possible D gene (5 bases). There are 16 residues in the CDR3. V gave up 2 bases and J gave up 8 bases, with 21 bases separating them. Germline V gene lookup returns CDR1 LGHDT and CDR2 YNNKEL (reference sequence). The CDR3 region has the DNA TGTGCCAGCAGCCAAACTCCCGAAGGGGTCGGGGAAGGCTACACCTTC. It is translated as CASSQTPEGVGEGYTF.

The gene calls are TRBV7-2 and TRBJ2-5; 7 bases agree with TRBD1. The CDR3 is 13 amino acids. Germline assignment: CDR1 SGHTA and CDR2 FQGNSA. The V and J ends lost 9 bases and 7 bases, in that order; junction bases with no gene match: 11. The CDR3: CASEDRPYGTQYF. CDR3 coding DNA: TGTGCCAGTGAGGACAGGCCGTATGGGACCCAGTACTTC.

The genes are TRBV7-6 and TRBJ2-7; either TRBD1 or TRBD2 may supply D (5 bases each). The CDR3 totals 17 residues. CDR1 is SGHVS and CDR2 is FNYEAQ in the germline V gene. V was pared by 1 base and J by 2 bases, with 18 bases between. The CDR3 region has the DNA TGTGCCAGCAGCTTAGGTTTTGTGGCAGGGAGCCCCTACGAGCAGTACTTC. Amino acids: CASSLGFVAGSPYEQYF. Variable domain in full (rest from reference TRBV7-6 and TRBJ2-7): GAGVSQSPRYKVTKRGQDVALRCDPISGHVSLYWYRQALGQGPEFLTYFNYEAQQDKSGLPNDRFSAERPEGSISTLTIQRTEQRDSAMYRCASSLGFVAGSPYEQYFGPGTRLTVT.

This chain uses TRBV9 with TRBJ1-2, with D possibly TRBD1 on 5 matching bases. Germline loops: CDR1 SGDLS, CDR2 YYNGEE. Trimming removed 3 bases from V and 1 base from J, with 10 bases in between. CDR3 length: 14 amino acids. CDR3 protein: CASSAGTDNYGYTF. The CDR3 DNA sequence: TGTGCCAGCAGCGCCGGGACCGATAACTATGGCTACACCTTC.

The DNA of the CDR3 is TGCGCCTTTCCGGCAGGGGAGGAACCTCAGCCCCAGCATTTT. Residues: CAFPAGEEPQPQHF. V usage is TRBV5-1 and J usage is TRBJ1-5; the D gene is possibly TRBD1 (6 bases). The CDR3 spans 14 residues. Trimming stripped 10 bases from V and 6 bases from J, with 20 bases between. CDR1 SGHRS and CDR2 YFSETQ come from the germline V gene.

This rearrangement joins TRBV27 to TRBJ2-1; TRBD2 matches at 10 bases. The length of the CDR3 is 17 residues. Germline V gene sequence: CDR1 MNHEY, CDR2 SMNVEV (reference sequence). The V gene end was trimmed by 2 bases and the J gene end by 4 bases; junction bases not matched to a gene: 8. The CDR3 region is CASSLQRTSGNYNEQFF. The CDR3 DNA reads TGTGCCAGCAGTTTACAAAGGACTAGCGGAAATTACAATGAGCAGTTCTTC.

The CDR3: CASSFFQGANTGELFF. The CDR3 bases are TGTGCCAGCAGCTTTTTTCAGGGGGCGAACACCGGGGAGCTGTTTTTT. The chain combines TRBV5-6 with TRBJ2-2; TRBD1 agrees at 7 bases. The trim removed 2 bases at V and 0 bases at J, leaving 4 bases unmatched. CDR3 size: 16 residues. The germline gives CDR1 SGHDT, CDR2 YYEEEE.

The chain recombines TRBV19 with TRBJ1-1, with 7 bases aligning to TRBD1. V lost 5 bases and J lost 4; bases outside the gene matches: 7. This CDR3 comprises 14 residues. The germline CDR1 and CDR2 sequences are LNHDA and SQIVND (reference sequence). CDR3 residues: CASSLQGVTTEAFF. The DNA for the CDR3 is TGTGCCAGTAGTCTTCAGGGGGTGACCACTGAAGCTTTCTTT.

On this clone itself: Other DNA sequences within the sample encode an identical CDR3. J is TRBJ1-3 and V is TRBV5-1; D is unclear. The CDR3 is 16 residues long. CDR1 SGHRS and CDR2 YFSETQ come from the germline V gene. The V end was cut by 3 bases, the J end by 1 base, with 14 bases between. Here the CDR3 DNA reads TGCGCCAGCAGCTCGAATGTGATAGGATCTGGAAACACCATATATTTT. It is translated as CASSSNVIGSGNTIYF.

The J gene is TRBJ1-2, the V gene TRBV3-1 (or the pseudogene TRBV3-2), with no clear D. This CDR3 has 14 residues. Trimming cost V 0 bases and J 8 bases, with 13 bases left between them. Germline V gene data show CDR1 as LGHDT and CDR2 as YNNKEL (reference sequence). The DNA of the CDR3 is TGTGCCAGCAGCCAAGAAGTTACGAGGCAGGGCTACACCTTC. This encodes CASSQEVTRQGYTF.

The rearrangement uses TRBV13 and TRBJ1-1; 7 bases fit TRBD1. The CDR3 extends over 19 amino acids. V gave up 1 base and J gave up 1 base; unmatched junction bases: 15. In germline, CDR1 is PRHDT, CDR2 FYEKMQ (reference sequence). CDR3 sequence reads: CASSLEFPGPAGGNTEAFF. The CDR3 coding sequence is TGTGCCAGCAGCTTAGAGTTTCCGGGTCCTGCAGGGGGGAACACTGAAGCTTTCTTT.

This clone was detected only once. For the CDR3, the DNA is TGTGCCAGCAGCTCCCAAGCCCGGACAGGAGCTGAAGCTTTCTTT. This encodes CASSSQARTGAEAFF. V gene TRBV11-2 combines with J gene TRBJ1-1; 7 bases are a match to TRBD1. Germline V gene data show CDR1 as SGHAT and CDR2 as FQNNGV. The CDR3 covers 15 residues. J was trimmed by 6 bases and V by 4 bases; bases with no gene match: 11.